What follows are 5 T cell receptor beta chains derived from one specimen sequenced in a study of blood T cells in healthy people across ages. Next came a second PCR, run for about 6 to 11 cycles, which used a sample-barcoded 5' primer along with a J-beta primer mix. MiXCR, run by TCRdb on the 5' RACE reads, gives a single entry per CDR3 protein. The sample has 1 million or so distinct CDR3 sequences, approximately 25% seen once. The same sample was also used in a study of T cells of mothers and their children.

The specimen was blood. These receptors were obtained from a girl between 2 and 10 years old in good health.

This clonotype was observed a handful of times. The V gene is TRBV6-1, the J gene TRBJ2-7, with 8 nucleotides matching TRBD1. Germline CDR1 and CDR2: MNHNS and SASEGT. The CDR3 totals 12 residues. With 8 bases clipped from V and 7 bases from J, the junction kept 7 bases outside the gene matches. The CDR3 sequence: CASQGATTEQYF. CDR3 in DNA: TGTGCCAGCCAGGGGGCCACTACTGAGCAGTACTTC.

This clonotype was counted a few times. J is TRBJ2-5 and V is TRBV2, with D hard to call. The V end was cut by 8 bases, the J end by 5 bases, with 12 bases between. The CDR3 sequence is 12 residues long. The germline V gene has CDR1 SNHLY and CDR2 FYNNEI. In DNA form, the CDR3 reads TGTGCCAGCGGGGATTTAGGGGAGACCCAGTACTTC. Protein product: CASGDLGETQYF.

This clonotype was detected many times. The V call is TRBV20-1, the J call TRBJ2-3; D remains unclear. CDR3 length: 12 residues. The germline gives CDR1 DFQATT, CDR2 SNEGSKA (reference sequence). Trimming pared 4 bases from V and 3 bases from J, leaving 8 bases between. CDR3 sequence: CSATTGTDTQYF. CDR3 DNA sequence: TGCAGTGCTACTACCGGGACAGATACGCAGTATTTT.

In this sample, this clonotype turned up a few times. V and J are TRBV5-6 and TRBJ2-3; D possibly corresponds to TRBD2 (5 bases). CDR1 is SGHDT and CDR2 is YYEEEE in the germline V gene. Trimming removed 1 base at V and 5 bases at J, with 8 bases between. This CDR3 has 13 amino acids. The CDR3 loop is CASSLRGLDTQYF. CDR3 bases: TGTGCCAGCAGCTTGCGAGGGTTAGATACGCAGTATTTT.

The V gene is TRBV20-1, the J gene TRBJ2-2, with a possible D match to TRBD1 (6 bases). With 1 base removed from V and 1 base from J, the gap between germline ends came to 13 bases. Germline CDR1 and CDR2: DFQATT and SNEGSKA (reference sequence). CDR3 length: 16 amino acids. CDR3: CSARVERGQNTGELFF. DNA for the CDR3: TGCAGTGCTAGAGTAGAAAGGGGACAGAACACCGGGGAGCTGTTTTTT.